This T cell receptor (beta chain) stems from a study of early T cells in non-severe SARS-CoV-2 infection. Study details: Bulk RNA isolated from unsorted whole blood underwent sequencing; chains were not paired. Study-wide results and caveats: VDJdb matching skewed toward anti-spike CD8 responses, missing private and CD4 specificities.

In germline, CDR1 is MGHRA, CDR2 YSYEKL. This CDR3 contains 16 residues. Losses at the gene ends were 5 bases for V and 6 bases for J; bases not matched to a gene: 14. Individual cDNA molecules received unique molecular identifiers. Each CDR3 protein gets one entry after TCRdb re-called the 5' RACE reads with MiXCR. In the table there are tens of thousands of distinct CDR3 sequences, about an eighth of which are singletons. There are a few counts of this clonotype. Its cognate antigen is unknown. The clonotype comes from an adult who was a healthcare worker with PCR-confirmed SARS-CoV-2 infection or an uninfected control (not recorded which). Sequences were derived from whole blood, sampled at baseline. V gene TRBV4-1 combines with J gene TRBJ2-7; 9 positions agree with TRBD2. CDR3 DNA: TGCGCCAGCAGCTTTTCAGGGACTAGCCTCTCCAGCGAGCAGTACTTC. This gives the protein CASSFSGTSLSSEQYF.